The subject of this entry is one T cell receptor beta chain. V lost 3 bases to trimming and J lost 2 bases, with 13 bases between them. Per the germline V gene, CDR1 is SQVTM and CDR2 is ANQGSEA. The CDR3 spans 14 residues. Every patient was affected by relapse after autologous stem cell transplantation, while exposure to brentuximab vedotin was not uniform. Some clones are missing from TCRdb's copy, which holds only in-frame ones; the method was immunoSEQ multiplex PCR. This table holds fewer than 100,000 clones, around nine tenths found once. This entry belongs to a study of PD-1 blockade in classical Hodgkin lymphoma. About the research overall: Nivolumab dosing for patients was 3 mg/kg, administered intravenously every 2 weeks.

The TCR originated in a human donor with classical Hodgkin lymphoma. The source was peripheral blood mononuclear cells (PBMCs), collected at baseline. V usage is TRBV29-1 and J usage is TRBJ2-5; maybe TRBD1 (6 bases). The CDR3 region has the DNA TGCAGCGTTGATCTGGGGGCGCGACAAGAGACCCAGTACTTC. Translation: CSVDLGARQETQYF.